This record looks at one TCR beta chain sequence and its context. The data derive from a study of cytomegalovirus exposure and HLA in healthy donors. PCR primers comprised 60 Vbeta and 13 Jbeta primers. Clones were read by immunoSEQ multiplex PCR, and TCRdb kept only the in-frame ones, dropping some. The data contain 200,000 to 250,000 clones, about 80% of them seen just once; the ten biggest clones take up more than 1.3%. This CDR3 has 18 residues. Per germline, CDR1 SNHLY and CDR2 FYNNEI. V trimming: 3 bases; J trimming: 4 bases; junction bases outside the gene matches: 15. The clonotype comes from a girl aged 5 to 17 in good health and CMV-seronegative. The sequenced material came from PBMCs. The V call is TRBV2, the J call TRBJ2-1; 7 nucleotides agree with TRBD2. The CDR3 here is CASSEERTGLVGYNEQFF. CDR3 DNA sequence: TGTGCCAGCAGTGAGGAACGAACTGGACTAGTTGGGTACAATGAGCAGTTCTTC.